This TCR beta chain was sequenced in a study of CD8+ T cells in alopecia areata. cDNA prepared by RNA extraction and subsequent reverse transcription served as the template for sequencing. TCRdb's table, derived via immunoSEQ multiplex PCR, lists solely in-frame clones and lacks some. The table lists 200,000 to 250,000 clones, roughly two thirds of them singletons. The germline V and J ends were trimmed by 3 bases and 4 bases, with 10 bases remaining between them. The CDR3 sequence is 14 residues long. Germline lookup yields CDR1 MNHEY and CDR2 SMNVEV (reference sequence). The chain employs TRBV27 and TRBJ2-1; D gene unclear. The sequences come from CD4+ T cells sorted from blood, collected at week 0. The TCR was taken from a human donor with alopecia areata. CDR3 coding DNA: TGTGCCAGCAGTTTTGGTAGGGAATACAATGAGCAGTTCTTC. Translated: CASSFGREYNEQFF.